The following is a T cell receptor beta chain sequence with its context. The V gene's germline CDR1 is SGDLS and CDR2 YYNGEE. V gave up 2 bases and J gave up 5 bases; unmatched junction bases: 7. The CDR3 is made up of 15 amino acids. The source of the sample is a study of T cell changes during pregnancy in multiple sclerosis. Produced via immunoSEQ multiplex PCR; TCRdb's table is partial and in-frame only. The table shows about 69,000 clones, with roughly 92% occurring only once. The receptor's source is a female donor in good health, enrolled as a control in a pregnancy study. This chain joins TRBV9 and TRBJ1-1; 9 positions agree with TRBD1. The sample was peripheral blood, taken in the third trimester of pregnancy. The DNA for the CDR3 is TGTGCCAGCAGCGTTACCGGGACAGGGTGGACTGAAGCTTTCTTT. Translated: CASSVTGTGWTEAFF.